The 8 T cell receptor beta chains below all came from one sample that was sequenced in a study of blood T cell repertoires in COVID-19. Data came from immunoSEQ multiplex PCR; TCRdb stores just in-frame clones and leaves some out. This sample yields fewer than 90,000 clones, of which approximately 90% are seen a single time; 15% belongs to the top ten. Sequenced material: peripheral blood. These receptors all come from a male donor with acute or convalescent COVID-19.

J is TRBJ1-2 and V is TRBV11-2; D might be TRBD1 (6 bases). The CDR3 runs 14 residues. Between the trimmed V and J ends, which lost 1 base and 7 bases, there was a span of 13 bases. Germline V gene sequence: CDR1 SGHAT, CDR2 FQNNGV. The CDR3 DNA follows: TGTGCCAGCAGCTTAGCTCTAGGGGGATCTGGCTACACCTTC. The encoded protein is CASSLALGGSGYTF.

This clone occurred once. The chain uses TRBV30 and TRBJ1-5; 8 positions agree with TRBD1. Germline assignment: CDR1 GTSNPN and CDR2 SVGIG (reference sequence). V gave up 1 base and J gave up 5 bases; unmatched junction bases: 10. This CDR3 is built from 16 residues. The chain's CDR3 is CAWSASRTGTYQPQHF. The CDR3 DNA reads as TGTGCCTGGAGTGCCTCCCGGACAGGGACCTATCAGCCCCAGCATTTT.

The rearrangement uses TRBV30 and TRBJ1-1; D unresolved. There are 13 residues in the CDR3. In germline, CDR1 is GTSNPN, CDR2 SVGIG (reference sequence). V was cut by 2 bases and J by 1 base, with 8 bases left in between. Here the CDR3 reads CAWSSQQNTEAFF. For the CDR3, the DNA is TGTGCCTGGAGTTCTCAACAGAACACTGAAGCTTTCTTT.

In nucleotides, the CDR3 is TGTGCCTGGAGTGTGGGGGGCAGGGGGCGAGATAGCAATCAGCCCCAGCATTTT. Amino acids: CAWSVGGRGRDSNQPQHF. V and J are TRBV30 and TRBJ1-5, with 8 bases matching TRBD1. The V gene end was trimmed by 0 bases and the J gene end by 0 bases; junction bases not matched to a gene: 10. The CDR3 is made up of 18 amino acids. The germline gives CDR1 GTSNPN, CDR2 SVGIG (reference sequence).

This clone showed up just a few times. The J gene is TRBJ1-4, the V gene TRBV3-1 (or the pseudogene TRBV3-2), with 7 bases identical to TRBD1. The V gene's germline CDR1 is LGHDT and CDR2 YNNKEL (reference sequence). Trimming cost V 5 bases and J 7 bases; bases outside gene matches: 10. This CDR3 region has 15 residues. DNA for the CDR3: TGTGCCAGCAGCGGCTCAGGGACAGTCGGTGAAAAACTGTTTTTT. Translation gives CASSGSGTVGEKLFF.

This clone was recorded only once. In nucleotides, the CDR3 is TGTGCCAGCAGCCGGGACAGGGGGGCTTCACCCCTCCACTTT. It codes for CASSRDRGASPLHF. The V gene is TRBV27, the J gene TRBJ1-6, with 11 bases matching TRBD1. This CDR3 is 14 amino acids long. Germline V gene data show CDR1 as MNHEY and CDR2 as SMNVEV (reference sequence). The V and J ends lost 6 bases and 9 bases, in that order; junction bases with no gene match: 4.

This clone was counted only a few times. The V and J genes are TRBV18 and TRBJ2-2; D is ambiguous. Germline assignment: CDR1 KGHSH and CDR2 LQKENI. The CDR3 has 14 residues. V gave up 1 base and J gave up 1 base, with 4 bases separating them. The CDR3 spells CASSPQQNTGELFF. In nucleotides, the CDR3 is TGTGCCAGCTCACCACAACAGAACACCGGGGAGCTGTTTTTT. Full variable domain (outside the CDR3, taken from reference TRBV18 and TRBJ2-2): NAGVMQNPRHLVRRRGQEARLRCSPMKGHSHVYWYRQLPEEGLKFMVYLQKENIIDESGMPKERFSAEFPKEGPSILRIQQVVRGDSAAYFCASSPQQNTGELFFGEGSRLTVL.

The chain recombines TRBV6-1 with TRBJ1-5; TRBD1 might be the D (5 bases). CDR1 and CDR2 (germline): MNHNS, SASEGT. Trimming cost V 4 bases and J 4 bases, with 17 bases left between them. This CDR3 has 16 residues. The CDR3 region is CASSGIGGGGNQPQHF. CDR3 nucleotide sequence: TGTGCCAGCAGTGGCATTGGTGGGGGGGGGAATCAGCCCCAGCATTTT.